Included here is one T cell receptor beta chain sequence, with context. As yet, its antigen is unknown. The data were taken from a study of OX40 agonist ivuxolimab in advanced cancers. The repertoire was sequenced with immunoSEQ multiplex PCR; TCRdb's copy has only in-frame clones and lacks some. The sample contains roughly 15,000 clones, about 81% of which appear only once. The study, taken as a whole, reports: CD4+ and CD8+ blood T cells expanded clonally by week 6 at 0.1 to 3.0 mg/kg.

The CDR3 totals 14 residues. The V and J ends lost 0 bases and 6 bases, in that order; junction bases with no gene match: 5. Germline loops: CDR1 LGHNA, CDR2 YSLEER. The source of this sequence is an adult with an advanced solid tumor such as melanoma, head and neck, liver or kidney cancer. The sequencing used CD4+ or CD8+ T cells sorted from blood, collected in a trial of the OX40 agonist ivuxolimab. V gene TRBV4-3 combines with J gene TRBJ2-7, with 7 bases fitting TRBD2. CDR3 in amino acids: CASSQDWERGEQYF. The CDR3, as DNA: TGCGCCAGCAGCCAAGATTGGGAGCGGGGCGAGCAGTACTTC.